The 3 T cell receptor beta chains in this list originate from one sample, sequenced in a study of spatial heterogeneity in lung cancer. Study results and caveats: Expanded alpha and beta TCR counts within tumors tracked tumor mutation counts.

TCRdb redid the calling of the 5' RACE reads with MiXCR, one entry per CDR3 protein. This table holds 16,000 or so distinct CDR3 sequences, approximately 6.5% found once. No antigen is known for these receptors. The sample's time point: sample taken at primary tumor resection. The source was lung tumor tissue, collected at surgery. The receptors here all came from a female donor with early-stage non-small cell lung cancer.

This clonotype is medium-sized. As an off-target read in a library built for alpha chains, this beta chain has a frequency of little significance. The V gene is TRBV6-5, the J gene TRBJ2-4, with 8 bases fitting TRBD1. The CDR3 extends over 14 amino acids. Per germline, CDR1 MNHEY and CDR2 SVGAGI. V trimming: 6 bases; J trimming: 3 bases; junction bases outside the gene matches: 4. This CDR3 is CASRQGGGKNIQYF. In DNA form, the CDR3 reads TGTGCCAGCAGACAGGGGGGAGGCAAAAACATTCAGTACTTC.

This clonotype was observed at least ten times. Little can be read into the size of this beta chain, an off-target read in a library designed for alpha chains. V usage is TRBV7-3 and J usage is TRBJ1-1; D not resolved. V lost 5 bases and J lost 0, with 16 bases in between. Germline V gene data show CDR1 as SGHTA and CDR2 as FQGTGA. This CDR3 is built from 16 residues. This chain's CDR3 is CASSPGIVSLNTEAFF. DNA of the CDR3: TGTGCCAGCAGCCCCGGGATAGTGTCATTGAACACTGAAGCTTTCTTT.

In regard to this clonotype: A much larger clone differs by one base, so this may be a read error. This beta chain slipped into a library made for alpha chains as a stray read, so its size is not meaningful. The chain uses TRBV5-1 and TRBJ2-3; 8 bases match TRBD2. The CDR3 contains 14 residues. Germline CDR1 and CDR2: SGHRS and YFSETQ. CDR3 loop: CASSSGGLTYTQYF. CDR3 nucleotides: TGCGCCAGCTCAAGCGGGGGCCTCACATATACGCAGTATTTT.